The text below deals with one T cell receptor beta chain. Original data processing: Reference gene primer amplification gave nucleated cell count estimates. This table comes from immunoSEQ multiplex PCR, and its TCRdb copy is limited to in-frame clones, with some not included. D and trimming come from the DNA, and the V and J calls and clone size come from that table. The sample comprises about 160,000 clones, about 80% of which are singletons, and less than 2.5% rests with the top ten. The CDR3 has 15 residues. Unmatched junction bases numbered 12, after V lost 4 bases and J lost 8 bases. Germline V gene sequence: CDR1 SGDLS, CDR2 YYNGEE. The data are from a study of blood T cell repertoires in COVID-19. Study-wide context: From the United States, Italy and Spain came samples of acute and convalescent COVID-19. PBMCs, B-cell-depleted T cells, or T cells were the source of the cDNA or gDNA that made up the material.

Sequencing input: peripheral blood. This sequence was found in a man between 65 and 85 years old with acute or convalescent COVID-19. The chain carries TRBV9 and TRBJ2-1, with TRBD2 matching 7 bases. DNA for the CDR3: TGTGCCAGCAGCCTCGGACTAGTACTCTTTGATGAGCAGTTCTTC. Translation gives CASSLGLVLFDEQFF.